The 29 T cell receptor beta chains below were found in one sample sequenced in a study of CD8+CD57+ T cells in acquired aplastic anemia (dated by TCRdb to the late 2010s). The patients picked for sequencing were ones in whom flow cytometry had shown an expansion of CD8+CD57+ cells. Sequencer: Illumina HiSeq 2000. Genomic DNA was used as template for profiling of TCR beta VDJ combinations and CDR3 sequences. Clones were called with MiXCR by TCRdb after fastp trimmed the public reads at Q25, and only in-frame beta chains were retained. One record per CDR3 amino acid sequence lists the most common genes and DNA. Recorded for this sample are 450,000 to 600,000 distinct CDR3 sequences; over 25% of them occurred a single time. Of the sample, 0.82% is held by the ten largest clones. The specimen was sorted CD4+, CD8+, or CD8+CD57+ T cells (not recorded which) from PBMCs. The receptors were gathered from a human donor with aplastic anemia.

This clonotype was seen many times. The J gene is TRBJ2-3, the V gene TRBV19; a possible D gene is TRBD2 (5 bases). Trimming took off 5 bases at V and 1 base at J, with 10 bases between the two ends. The CDR3 covers 14 residues. Per germline, CDR1 LNHDA and CDR2 SQIVND (reference sequence). The CDR3 is CASSSRGRTDTQYF. In DNA, the CDR3 is TGTGCCAGTAGTTCACGGGGTCGCACAGATACGCAGTATTTT.

V gene TRBV19 combines with J gene TRBJ1-5; D is perhaps TRBD1 (5 bases). V shed 7 bases and J shed 4 bases, with 14 bases lying between them. Per the germline V gene, CDR1 is LNHDA and CDR2 is SQIVND (reference sequence). This CDR3 contains 14 residues. The CDR3 nucleotides read TGTGCCAGTAATTACGGGACCGAGAATCAGCCCCAGCATTTT. Protein product: CASNYGTENQPQHF.

Remarks on this clonotype: This sequence may be a read error, since a much larger clone differs from it by one base. The rearrangement joins TRBV29-1 to TRBJ2-7; possibly TRBD1 for D (5 bases). Germline loops: CDR1 SQVTM, CDR2 ANQGSEA. This CDR3 comprises 14 residues. V gave up 3 bases and J gave up 7 bases, with 19 bases separating them. The CDR3 reads CSVDGRDGYNEQYF. For the CDR3, the DNA is TGCAGCGTTGACGGCAGGGATGGCTACAATGAGCAGTACTTC.

At least ten counts were recorded for this clonotype. The rearrangement links TRBV7-2 to TRBJ1-1; D is undetermined. CDR1 and CDR2 (germline): SGHTA, FQGNSA. With 5 bases removed from V and 0 bases from J, the gap between germline ends came to 7 bases. The CDR3 has 13 amino acids. Here the CDR3 reads CASSLAMNTEAFF. The CDR3 DNA is TGTGCCAGCAGCCTTGCAATGAACACTGAAGCTTTCTTT.

The chain combines TRBV24-1 with TRBJ2-5; TRBD1 or TRBD2 may be the D gene (5 bases each). Trimming took 7 bases from V and 3 from J, leaving 11 bases between them. Germline loops: CDR1 KGHDR, CDR2 SFDVKD. The length of the CDR3 is 13 residues. CDR3 in amino acids: CATSTGTEETQYF. The CDR3 coding sequence is TGTGCCACCAGCACCGGGACGGAAGAGACCCAGTACTTC.

This clonotype appeared once. J is TRBJ1-6 and V is TRBV5-5, with a possible D match to TRBD1 (5 bases). Germline V gene lookup returns CDR1 SGHKS and CDR2 YYEKEE (reference sequence). With 4 bases removed from V and 10 bases from J, the gap between germline ends came to 18 bases. The CDR3 covers 15 residues. CDR3 in DNA: TGTGCCAGCAGCGCCTCCGGGACCTCGGGGTCACCCCTCCACTTT. This sequence encodes CASSASGTSGSPLHF.

Details on this clonotype: This sequence may be a read error, since a much larger clone differs from it by one base. V usage is TRBV24-1 and J usage is TRBJ1-4; D is perhaps TRBD1 (5 bases). V lost 6 bases to trimming and J lost 7 bases, with 17 bases between them. CDR1 and CDR2 from the germline V gene are KGHDR and SFDVKD. This CDR3 comprises 15 residues. The CDR3 DNA is TGTGCCACCAGTAATTCCGGGACCGCGGTTGAAAAACTGTTTTTT. This gives the protein CATSNSGTAVEKLFF.

This clonotype was seen more than once but under ten times. A clone one base away is much larger, so this may be a read error. The rearrangement links TRBV29-1 to TRBJ2-7; D is unresolved. V lost 4 bases and J lost 0, with 10 bases in between. This CDR3 has 13 residues. Germline V gives CDR1 SQVTM, CDR2 ANQGSEA. In DNA form, the CDR3 reads TGCAGCGTTGCGGAGACTCCCTCCTACGAGCAGTACTTC. Amino acid sequence: CSVAETPSYEQYF.

The V gene is TRBV9, the J gene TRBJ2-7; D may be TRBD1 (5 bases). CDR3 length: 14 residues. Germline CDR1 and CDR2: SGDLS and YYNGEE. V lost 2 bases, J lost 3 bases, and 12 bases lay in between. In nucleotides, the CDR3 is TGTGCCAGCAGCGTGACAGAGTTCCGCTACGAGCAGTACTTC. Its translation is CASSVTEFRYEQYF.

The chain couples TRBV24-1 to TRBJ2-1; TRBD2 agrees at 7 bases. V trimming: 2 bases; J trimming: 4 bases; junction bases outside the gene matches: 7. Germline values: CDR1 KGHDR, CDR2 SFDVKD. This CDR3 has 16 residues. The CDR3 sequence is CATSDSLAGGYNEQFF. The CDR3 DNA follows: TGTGCCACCAGTGATTCTTTAGCGGGCGGATACAATGAGCAGTTCTTC.

This sequence joins TRBV7-3 and TRBJ2-2; maybe TRBD2 (5 bases). The CDR3 is 15 amino acids. Germline CDR1 reads SGHTA; CDR2 reads FQGTGA. The V end was cut by 4 bases, the J end by 3 bases, with 12 bases between. The CDR3, as DNA: TGTGCCAGCAGCTCCCTGGGAGCCGACACCGGGGAGCTGTTTTTT. The encoded protein is CASSSLGADTGELFF.

This clonotype was counted a few times. The gene calls are TRBV5-4 and TRBJ2-3; D gene unclear. Trimming shortened V by 2 bases and J by 7 bases, and 14 bases separated the two germline ends. The germline V gene has CDR1 SGHNT and CDR2 YYREEE (reference sequence). The CDR3 has 14 residues. CDR3 amino acids: CASSLNTSPHTQYF. DNA of the CDR3: TGTGCCAGCAGCTTAAATACTTCCCCTCATACGCAGTATTTT.

The chain links TRBV19 to TRBJ1-1; no clear D gene. The germline V and J ends were trimmed by 9 bases and 2 bases, with 13 bases remaining between them. The CDR3 has 13 amino acids. The germline V gene encodes CDR1 LNHDA and CDR2 SQIVND (reference sequence). Here the CDR3 DNA reads TGTGCCAGCAGCACTTACAGAAACACTGAAGCTTTCTTT. It translates to CASSTYRNTEAFF.

This chain links TRBV7-2 with TRBJ1-5; D unclear. Trimming stripped 8 bases from V and 0 bases from J, with 8 bases between. CDR1 is SGHTA and CDR2 is FQGNSA in the germline V gene. This CDR3 contains 13 residues. The CDR3 spells CASAVGSNQPQHF. DNA for the CDR3: TGTGCCAGCGCTGTGGGTAGCAATCAGCCCCAGCATTTT.

A few counts support this clonotype. The V gene is TRBV12-3 or TRBV12-4, the J gene TRBJ1-6, with D maybe TRBD1 (6 bases). Between the trimmed V and J ends, which lost 5 bases and 9 bases, there was a span of 17 bases. CDR3 length: 15 amino acids. CDR3 nucleotides: TGTGCCAGCAGTCCGAGGGGGGAAAAAGGTTCACCCCTCCACTTT. Its protein is CASSPRGEKGSPLHF.

This clonotype was picked up many times. The chain recombines TRBV24-1 with TRBJ2-7; 9 nucleotides align to TRBD1. CDR1 and CDR2 (germline): KGHDR, SFDVKD. V lost 6 bases, J lost 5 bases, and 7 bases stayed unmatched. CDR3 length equals 14 residues. The CDR3 reads CATSRTGGIDEQYF. The CDR3 DNA is TGTGCCACCAGTCGTACAGGGGGCATCGACGAGCAGTACTTC.

The table lists this clonotype with a few counts. V usage is TRBV7-9 and J usage is TRBJ1-6, with TRBD1 matching over 7 bases. This CDR3 is built from 14 residues. Unmatched junction bases numbered 10, after V lost 4 bases and J lost 13 bases. The germline V gene encodes CDR1 SEHNR and CDR2 FQNEAQ (reference sequence). The CDR3 nucleotides read TGTGCCAGCAGCTCTTCAACAGGGGACCCTCCCCTCCACTTT. Its protein product is CASSSSTGDPPLHF.

The table lists this clonotype with a few counts. The rearrangement joins TRBV9 to TRBJ1-6; weak D call: TRBD1 (5 bases). Trimming stripped 2 bases from V and 0 bases from J, with 21 bases between. The CDR3 is 20 residues long. Germline-derived CDR1 and CDR2 are SGDLS and YYNGEE. CDR3 coding DNA: TGTGCCAGCAGCGTCTGGTTGTGGAGACAGACGAGCTCCTATAATTCACCCCTCCACTTT. Protein sequence: CASSVWLWRQTSSYNSPLHF.

This clonotype was recorded many times. V and J are TRBV25-1 and TRBJ2-7; 9 bases are a match to TRBD1. The germline V gene encodes CDR1 MGHDK and CDR2 SYGVNS. The CDR3 totals 11 residues. The CDR3 nucleotides are TGTGCCAGCAGTGATACAGGGGGCGCGTGGGTC. This encodes CASSDTGGAWV.

This rearrangement joins TRBV29-1 to TRBJ1-2; 8 nucleotides agree with TRBD1. Trimming cost V 5 bases and J 7 bases; bases outside gene matches: 15. The germline V gene has CDR1 SQVTM and CDR2 ANQGSEA. There are 15 residues in the CDR3. The CDR3 nucleotides read TGCAGCGTTACTCTAGGACAGGGACGAACCCTTGGCTACACCTTC. The encoded protein is CSVTLGQGRTLGYTF.

In DNA, the CDR3 is TGTGCCAGTAGCGCGGGACACCTGAATCAGCCCCAGCATTTT. Translated: CASSAGHLNQPQHF. V gene TRBV19 combines with J gene TRBJ1-5, with D tentatively TRBD1 (6 bases). V lost 6 bases, J lost 4 bases, and 13 bases lay in between. The CDR3 runs 14 residues. CDR1 LNHDA and CDR2 SQIVND come from the germline V gene (reference sequence).

Many counts were recorded for this clonotype. The rearrangement joins TRBV20-1 to TRBJ1-2; tentatively, D is TRBD1 (5 bases). V was trimmed by 3 bases and J by 2 bases, leaving 10 bases between them. The CDR3 sequence is 13 residues long. Germline-derived CDR1 and CDR2 are DFQATT and SNEGSKA (reference sequence). The CDR3 DNA is TGCAGTGCTAGTAGACCAGGGAACTATGGCTACACCTTC. It codes for CSASRPGNYGYTF.

The chain combines TRBV6-1 with TRBJ1-1; no firm D call. V lost 7 bases to trimming and J lost 1 base, with 16 bases between them. CDR3 length: 15 residues. Germline CDR1 MNHNS, CDR2 SASEGT. CDR3 sequence reads: CASNPLTGKNTEAFF. The CDR3 nucleotides read TGTGCCAGCAACCCCTTGACGGGTAAGAACACTGAAGCTTTCTTT.

As regards this clonotype: Sequence at one end of the junction differs from germline and may be a read error. This chain joins TRBV25-1 and TRBJ1-3; no clear D. The CDR3 runs to 14 residues. Germline values: CDR1 MGHDK, CDR2 SYGVNS. DNA of the CDR3: TGTGCCAGCAGCACCGACAACTCTGGAAACACCGTATATTTT. Its translation: CASSTDNSGNTVYF. Based on the CDR3 plus reference TRBV25-1 and TRBJ1-3, the full variable domain is EADIYQTPRYLVIGTGKKITLECSQTMGHDKMYWYQQDPGMELHLIHYSYGVNSTEKGDLSSESTVSRIRTEHFPLTLESARPSHTSQYLCASSTDNSGNTVYFGEGSWLTVV.

This rearrangement joins TRBV3-1 to TRBJ2-2; the match to TRBD2 covers 7 bases. Trimming at V came to 4 bases and at J to 6 bases, leaving 8 bases not matched to a gene. The CDR3 sequence is 15 residues long. The germline V gene encodes CDR1 LGHDT and CDR2 YNNKEL (reference sequence). CDR3 nucleotide sequence: TGTGCCAGCAGCCTCCACAAGCGGGGTCCCGGGGAGCTGTTTTTT. Its translation: CASSLHKRGPGELFF.

The chain joins TRBV10-3 to TRBJ1-1; 11 bases are a match to TRBD1. Germline V gives CDR1 ENHRY, CDR2 SYGVKD. J lost 2 bases, V lost 10 bases, and 9 bases had no gene match. CDR3 length: 15 residues. The CDR3 DNA reads TGTGCCAGCAGGGACAGGGGGAGTCCCAACACTGAAGCTTTCTTT. It codes for CASRDRGSPNTEAFF.

The chain combines TRBV7-9 with TRBJ2-1; TRBD2 matches at 8 bases. The ends lost 3 bases at V and 9 bases at J; junction bases unmatched: 4. This CDR3 contains 13 residues. The germline gives CDR1 SEHNR, CDR2 FQNEAQ (reference sequence). In DNA form, the CDR3 reads TGTGCCAGCAGCTTGGAGAGCGGGGGTGAGCAGTTCTTC. Amino acid sequence: CASSLESGGEQFF.

The V gene is TRBV2, the J gene TRBJ2-7, with 9 nucleotides matching TRBD2. CDR3 length: 15 residues. CDR1 is SNHLY, CDR2 FYNNEI, per germline. J was trimmed by 1 base and V by 4 bases; bases with no gene match: 5. The CDR3 spells CASSGERGASYEQYF. The CDR3 DNA is TGTGCCAGCAGTGGAGAGCGGGGGGCTTCCTACGAGCAGTACTTC.

This clonotype has a count of ten or more. The J gene is TRBJ2-7, the V gene TRBV15; 9 bases are shared with TRBD2. The CDR3 consists of 15 residues. The J segment lost 3 bases and the V segment lost 3 bases, leaving 6 bases of the junction unmatched. Germline values: CDR1 LNHNV, CDR2 YYDKDF (reference sequence). Here the CDR3 DNA reads TGTGCCACCAGCAGGACTAGCGGAGATAACTACGAGCAGTACTTC. Its translation is CATSRTSGDNYEQYF.